The present entry profiles one T cell receptor beta chain with its context. This clone was seen a few times. Its antigen remains undetermined. Base-call qualities are not available, and no considerably larger clone is one nucleotide away. The data were obtained in a study of Ad26.COV2.S vaccination and SARS-CoV-2 variants (dated by TCRdb to the early 2020s). In terms of the full investigation: Vaccine-arm donors came from COV1001, a multicentre, randomized, double-blind, placebo-controlled phase I-IIa trial of Ad26.COV2.S in healthy adults. Participants in the trial were split at random into five groups of five each, receiving low-dose or high-dose Ad26.COV2.S once or twice, or else placebo on both occasions. Ad26.COV2.S was administered intramuscularly at a dose of 5x10^10 or 1x10^11 viral particles, either as one shot or as two shots given 56 days apart. The specificity and breadth of SARS-CoV-2-reactive T cell receptors after Ad26.COV2.S vaccination were assessed by TCRbeta repertoire sequencing. The TCR-sequenced set comprised about 32 samples: approximately 19 Ad26.COV2.S vaccine recipients, 5 placebo recipients and 8 SARS-CoV-2 convalescent individuals. Investigators did not know the trial group allocation while performing experiments and assessing outcomes.

Here is what the overall study found, with its caveats: The study lacked the statistical power to compare responses across vaccine doses or regimens. The authors noted that total T cell responses may have been underestimated by the TCR breadth and depth analyses. Non-spike TCR breadth was comparable between vaccine and placebo recipients, consistent with the vaccine containing only spike. Substantial breadth of spike-specific CD8+ and CD4+ T cell responses was reported after vaccination. Compared with placebo recipients, Ad26.COV2.S recipients showed higher spike-specific TCR breadth (P = 0.0014).

The treatment or condition label for this specimen denotes: roughly 18 received Ad26.COV2.S at low or high dose, single or two shots; about 5 received placebo; per-sample allocation not given. Repertoires of vaccine and placebo recipients were sequenced from samples collected on day 63 after the first injection. Between 29 July and 7 August 2020, Cohort 1b enrolled 25 adults aged 18-55 years at one site in Boston, USA. As a vaccine, Ad26.COV2.S was a replication-incompetent adenovirus type 26 vector that expressed a prefusion-stabilized SARS-CoV-2 spike protein derived from the original Wuhan strain. The CDR3 holds 12 amino acids from the cysteine to the phenylalanine. Kept here is only the CDR3 DNA, which spans 36 bases and is read in frame from base 1. Between the V and J ends, shortened by 3 bases and 4 bases respectively, the junction contains 7 bases. The germline V gene (reference sequence) sets CDR1 to GTSNPN and CDR2 to SVGIG.

The immunoSEQ Assay was the method used to sequence TCRbeta CDR3 regions. After extraction, genomic DNA underwent amplification by bias-controlled multiplex PCR, followed by high-throughput sequencing. Processing in the source paper ran as follows. To quantify the absolute abundance of every unique TCRbeta CDR3 region, sequences were collapsed and filtered. T cell fraction was estimated by normalization of TCRbeta template counts to usable DNA, with usable DNA being measured through amplification of reference genes present in all nucleated cells. Repertoire TCRs were annotated as SARS-CoV-2-specific by exact matching of V gene, CDR3 amino acid sequence and J gene to a known reactive TCR set. The reference SARS-CoV-2 TCR set was derived from MIRA and filtered for enrichment in COVID-19-positive ImmuneCODE repertoires, a step that removed public or cross-reactive TCRs. Using the MIRA antigens, annotated TCRs were further analysed by specific ORF or by position within an ORF. Breadth was defined as annotated unique rearrangements over total unique productive rearrangements; depth was the summed frequency of those rearrangements. Two-sided Wilcoxon rank-sum tests were applied when comparing TCR breadth between groups. The clones in this table, taken by TCRdb from immuneACCESS, are in-frame only. Not every clone is retained; where verified, under half of the shortfall comes from an unresolved V gene, and the cause of the rest is unknown. D and trimming come from the DNA, and the V and J calls and clone size come from that table. This sample holds 200,000 to 300,000 clones; 88% were observed only once. The top ten clones comprise about 11% of the sample.

The chain uses TRBV30 and TRBJ1-5; the D gene cannot be resolved reliably. Source: peripheral blood, taken in a trial of Ad26.COV2.S vaccine versus placebo. The receptor comes from a person aged 18-65 years who received the Ad26.COV2.S COVID-19 vaccine or a placebo. The CDR3 reads as follows: CAWSPENQPQHF. The nucleotide sequence reads as follows: TGTGCCTGGAGCCCTGAGAATCAGCCCCAGCATTTT. The CDR3, completed at both ends by the reference TRBV30 and TRBJ1-5 genes, gives the full variable domain SQTIHQWPATLVQPVGSPLSLECTVEGTSNPNLYWYRQAAGRGLQLLFYSVGIGQISSEVPQNLSASRPQDRQFILSSKKLLLSDSGFYLCAWSPENQPQHFGDGTRLSIL.